The 14 T cell receptor beta chains presented below share a single source sample, sequenced in a study of Tregs in tolerant kidney transplant recipients. Clones were sequenced by immunoSEQ multiplex PCR, and TCRdb holds only the in-frame ones, with some missing. The ten most abundant clones cover 14% of a sample with under 40,000 clones. The sequences come from CD8+ T cells from blood, collected before the transplant. These receptors all come from a human donor who received a combined kidney and bone marrow transplant.

As for this clone: The CDR3 extends 3 residues past the end of the read, so its final part is completed from the germline J gene. The J gene is TRBJ2-5, the V gene TRBV7-9; D possibly corresponds to TRBD1 (5 bases). The V gene lost 4 bases and the J gene lost 1 base, with 10 bases spanning the gap. Germline lookup yields CDR1 SEHNR and CDR2 FQNEAQ (reference sequence). The CDR3 totals 14 residues. The CDR3 is CASSSKTVQETQYF. Incomplete CDR3 DNA: TGTGCCAGCAGCTCCAAGACAGTCCAAGAGACC.

About this clone: The CDR3 end lies 3 residues beyond the end of the read and is filled in from the germline J gene. J is TRBJ2-6 and V is TRBV19; D gene unclear. CDR3 length equals 19 residues. Germline CDR1 LNHDA, CDR2 SQIVND (reference sequence). V was trimmed by 4 bases and J by 1 base, leaving 20 bases between them. The CDR3 protein is CASSSTVRKTLSGANVLTF. The sequenced part of the CDR3 DNA is TGTGCCAGTAGTAGTACAGTAAGAAAAACTCTATCTGGGGCCAACGTC.

The CDR3 sequence is CASEDRDYGYTF. The CDR3 DNA, read in part, is TGTGCCAGCGAGGACAGAGACTATGGC. The chain joins TRBV2 to TRBJ1-2; TRBD1 is a possible D gene (6 bases). The missing CDR3 end, 3 residues past where the read stops, is filled in from the germline J gene. This CDR3 is built from 12 residues. Germline values: CDR1 SNHLY, CDR2 FYNNEI. Trimming stripped 8 bases from V and 3 bases from J, with 10 bases between. Variable domain in full (rest from reference TRBV2 and TRBJ1-2): EPEVTQTPSHQVTQMGQEVILRCVPISNHLYFYWYRQILGQKVEFLVSFYNNEISEKSEIFDDQFSVERPDGSNFTLKIRSTKLEDSAMYFCASEDRDYGYTFGSGTRLTVV.

Regarding this clone: The CDR3 goes on 3 residues after the read ends, and that part is filled in from the germline J gene. The chain joins TRBV19 to TRBJ2-4, with a tentative D call TRBD2 (6 bases). Between the trimmed V and J ends, which lost 8 bases and 9 bases, there was a span of 17 bases. Per germline, CDR1 LNHDA and CDR2 SQIVND (reference sequence). This CDR3 is 13 amino acids long. The CDR3 bases that were read are TGTGCCAGTGAGGCCCGGGGGTGGGGCATT. This translates into CASEARGWGI. The full CDR3 protein reads CASEARGWGIQYF.

With respect to this clone: The read ends 3 residues before the CDR3 terminus; that terminus is restored from the germline J gene. The V gene is TRBV11-2, the J gene TRBJ2-1; D is perhaps TRBD2 (6 bases). CDR3 length: 13 residues. Germline lookup yields CDR1 SGHAT and CDR2 FQNNGV. The ends were cut back, 3 bases at V and 8 bases at J, with 11 bases in the middle. CDR3: CASSFGTVYEQFF. The CDR3 DNA, read in part, is TGTGCCAGCAGCTTTGGGACTGTTTATGAG.

As regards this clone: The sequenced fragment ends 3 residues before the CDR3 boundary, so the rest is inferred from the germline J gene. The same CDR3 also results from other DNA sequences found in this sample. The chain has TRBV6-2 or TRBV6-3 and TRBJ2-7; TRBD1 is a possible D gene (6 bases). Germline values: CDR1 MNHEY, CDR2 SVGEGT. Trimming removed 0 bases from V and 3 bases from J, with 9 bases in between. There are 14 residues in the CDR3. The CDR3 bases that were read are TGTGCCAGCAGTTACTCCAGGGGAAGCTACGAG. Translating it yields CASSYSRGSYE. The CDR3 in full is CASSYSRGSYEQYF.

With regard to this clone: The CDR3 extends 3 residues past the end of the read, so its final part is completed from the germline J gene. The V gene is TRBV7-2, the J gene TRBJ2-7; 7 nucleotides agree with TRBD1. Per germline, CDR1 SGHTA and CDR2 FQGNSA. The length of the CDR3 is 14 residues. J gave up 1 base and V 4 bases, and 4 bases lay outside the gene matches. The sequenced part of the CDR3 DNA is TGTGCCAGCAGCTCCCGGGACAGTTCCTACGAG. Its translation is CASSSRDSSYE. The complete CDR3 sequence is CASSSRDSSYEQYF.

With respect to this clone: The read falls 3 residues short of the CDR3 end, and the missing part is taken from the germline J gene. This chain uses TRBV11-3 with TRBJ2-7, with TRBD2 matching 7 bases. The length of the CDR3 is 15 residues. Germline V gene lookup returns CDR1 SGHNT and CDR2 YENEEA. J gave up 4 bases and V 5 bases, and 11 bases lay outside the gene matches. CDR3 DNA, as far as it was read: TGTGCCAGCAGCCACGGTCCTAGCGGACTATACGAG. Protein sequence: CASSHGPSGLYE. The whole CDR3 sequence is CASSHGPSGLYEQYF.

As to this clone: Sequencing ends 3 residues short of the CDR3 end; the germline J gene provides the rest. The V call is TRBV5-1, the J call TRBJ1-2; 7 bases line up with TRBD1. Germline CDR1 and CDR2: SGHRS and YFSETQ. V shed 0 bases, J shed 6 bases, and the junction held 5 bases outside the gene matches. The CDR3 runs 14 residues. CDR3 region: CASSLETGINGYTF. CDR3 DNA, as far as it was read: TGCGCCAGCAGCTTGGAGACAGGGATCAATGGC.

As concerns this clone: The observed sequence ends 3 residues before the CDR3 terminus, with the missing tail filled in from the germline J gene. V gene TRBV5-4 combines with J gene TRBJ2-7; D remains unclear. The germline V gene encodes CDR1 SGHNT and CDR2 YYREEE (reference sequence). V was clipped by 1 base and J by 0 bases, with 2 bases between them. This CDR3 comprises 12 residues. CDR3 loop: CASSLYSYEQYF. The sequenced part of the CDR3 DNA is TGTGCCAGCAGCTTGTACTCCTACGAG.

Comment on this clone: The CDR3 is cut off 3 residues early in the read; its end comes from the germline J gene. The V call is TRBV20-1, the J call TRBJ1-1; D call uncertain. The CDR3 contains 11 residues. CDR1 is DFQATT, CDR2 SNEGSKA, per germline (reference sequence). The CDR3 bases that were read are TGCAGTGCTAGCGTCCTCGGTCTA. It encodes CSASVLGL. The entire CDR3 sequence reads CSASVLGLAFF.

On this clone: The missing CDR3 end, 3 residues past where the read stops, is filled in from the germline J gene. The chain is built from TRBV5-1 and TRBJ1-1, with unresolved D. Germline V gives CDR1 SGHRS, CDR2 YFSETQ. With 4 bases removed from V and 3 bases from J, the gap between germline ends came to 10 bases. This CDR3 is built from 13 residues. The CDR3 bases that were read are TGCGCCAGCAGCCTAAGACGGGACACTGAA. Encoded protein: CASSLRRDTE. The entire CDR3 reads CASSLRRDTEAFF.

About this clone itself: The CDR3 extends 3 residues past the end of the read, so its final part is completed from the germline J gene. The chain joins TRBV13 to TRBJ1-1; TRBD1 agrees at 9 bases. The CDR3 spans 15 residues. Germline-derived CDR1 and CDR2 are PRHDT and FYEKMQ (reference sequence). J was trimmed by 6 bases and V by 7 bases; bases with no gene match: 12. The CDR3 reads CASNLNRGQEAEAFF. CDR3 DNA (partial): TGTGCCAGCAACTTGAACAGGGGGCAAGAGGCTGAA.

With respect to this clone: The read ends 3 residues shy of where the CDR3 ends; the end is completed using the germline J gene. V and J are TRBV7-2 and TRBJ2-7, with a tentative D call TRBD1 (8 bases). This CDR3 spans 14 amino acids. Trimming pared 1 base from V and 3 bases from J, leaving 10 bases between. CDR1 is SGHTA, CDR2 FQGNSA, per germline. CDR3 loop: CASSLDRGGYEQYF. The covered CDR3 bases are TGTGCCAGCAGCTTAGACAGGGGGGGCTACGAG.